One and the same sample provided the 26 T cell receptor beta chains below, sequenced in a study of radiotherapy plus CTLA-4 blockade in lung cancer. TCRdb's copy holds only in-frame clones and misses some; the assay was immunoSEQ multiplex PCR. The table lists approximately 50,000 clones, roughly four fifths of them singletons. Source: peripheral blood, taken from a patient treated with radiotherapy plus ipilimumab. These receptors were collected from a human donor with non-small cell lung cancer whose response to radiotherapy plus ipilimumab could not be evaluated.

This clone showed up just once. The chain employs TRBV7-6 and TRBJ1-1; unclear D gene. Trimming removed 5 bases from V and 0 bases from J, with 13 bases in between. There are 15 residues in the CDR3. Germline V gene data show CDR1 as SGHVS and CDR2 as FNYEAQ. The CDR3 DNA reads as TGTGCCAGCAGCGAGGCATTCAGTATGAACACTGAAGCTTTCTTT. This sequence encodes CASSEAFSMNTEAFF.

This clone came up once. This chain connects TRBV18 to TRBJ1-4, with TRBD1 as a possible D gene (6 bases). The CDR3 has 15 amino acids. The germline V and J ends were trimmed by 3 bases and 3 bases, with 11 bases remaining between them. Per germline, CDR1 KGHSH and CDR2 LQKENI. CDR3 amino acids: CASSPGTRANEKLFF. The DNA of the CDR3 is TGTGCCAGCTCACCCGGGACACGAGCTAATGAAAAACTGTTTTTT.

This sequence joins TRBV7-2 and TRBJ2-3; 8 bases align to TRBD1. In germline, CDR1 is SGHTA, CDR2 FQGNSA. The V and J ends lost 0 bases and 1 base, in that order; junction bases with no gene match: 3. The CDR3 sequence is 16 residues long. The CDR3 DNA reads TGTGCCAGCAGCTTAGCGCGGGGACAGGGCACAGATACGCAGTATTTT. Translating gives CASSLARGQGTDTQYF. The full variable domain, in which reference TRBV7-2 and TRBJ2-3 provide the parts outside the CDR3, is GAGVSQSPSNKVTEKGKDVELRCDPISGHTALYWYRQSLGQGLEFLIYFQGNSAPDKSGLPSDRFSAERTGGSVSTLTIQRTQQEDSAVYLCASSLARGQGTDTQYFGPGTRLTVL.

This rearrangement joins TRBV28 to TRBJ1-2; possible D gene TRBD1, 5 bases. CDR3 length equals 17 residues. Germline loops: CDR1 MDHEN, CDR2 SYDVKM. The germline V and J ends were trimmed by 1 base and 5 bases, with 20 bases remaining between them. CDR3 residues: CASSLSPSTVGAYGYTF. The CDR3 DNA follows: TGTGCCAGCAGTTTATCCCCATCGACAGTAGGGGCTTATGGCTACACCTTC.

In DNA, the CDR3 is TGTGCCAGCAGCACGGACAGGGGCGTCGAAGCTTTCTTT. It yields the protein CASSTDRGVEAFF. The chain combines TRBV5-4 with TRBJ1-1, with 9 bases lining up with TRBD1. This CDR3 is 13 amino acids long. V trimming: 4 bases; J trimming: 8 bases; junction bases outside the gene matches: 6. Germline CDR1 reads SGHNT; CDR2 reads YYREEE (reference sequence).

V and J are TRBV7-2 and TRBJ2-1; 10 nucleotides agree with TRBD2. There are 16 residues in the CDR3. The V gene end was trimmed by 0 bases and the J gene end by 3 bases; junction bases not matched to a gene: 2. CDR1 is SGHTA, CDR2 FQGNSA, per germline. CDR3 amino acids: CASSLASGRNYNEQFF. The CDR3 nucleotides read TGTGCCAGCAGCTTAGCTAGCGGGAGGAACTACAATGAGCAGTTCTTC.

The J gene is TRBJ2-1, the V gene TRBV7-2; D is possibly TRBD2 (6 bases). V was pared by 5 bases and J by 6 bases, with 11 bases between. The CDR3 extends over 13 amino acids. CDR1 and CDR2 (germline): SGHTA, FQGNSA. CDR3 in DNA: TGTGCCAGCAGCCTCGGGACTTTCAATGAGCAGTTCTTC. It encodes CASSLGTFNEQFF.

The CDR3 protein is CASSSLAGVITGELFF. As DNA, the CDR3 is TGTGCCAGCAGTTCACTAGCGGGAGTGATCACCGGGGAGCTGTTTTTT. The rearrangement joins TRBV27 to TRBJ2-2; 11 nucleotides agree with TRBD2. Germline V gene lookup returns CDR1 MNHEY and CDR2 SMNVEV (reference sequence). The V and J ends lost 4 bases and 4 bases, in that order; junction bases with no gene match: 5. This CDR3 has 16 residues.

The gene calls are TRBV4-1 and TRBJ2-7, with D possibly being TRBD2 (5 bases). The CDR3 consists of 14 residues. V lost 5 bases and J lost 6, with 17 bases in between. The germline V gene encodes CDR1 MGHRA and CDR2 YSYEKL. The CDR3 is CASSLNMGAGEQYF. The CDR3 nucleotides read TGCGCCAGCAGCTTAAACATGGGAGCTGGCGAGCAGTACTTC.

The chain carries TRBV6-1 and TRBJ2-7; 7 bases line up with TRBD1. The V gene's germline CDR1 is MNHNS and CDR2 SASEGT. The trim removed 5 bases at V and 0 bases at J, leaving 7 bases unmatched. The CDR3 is 15 residues long. The CDR3 spells CASSRQGDPSYEQYF. In DNA, the CDR3 is TGTGCCAGCAGTCGACAGGGTGATCCCTCCTACGAGCAGTACTTC.

The chain links TRBV9 to TRBJ2-3, with 15 bases lining up with TRBD2. Germline V gene lookup returns CDR1 SGDLS and CDR2 YYNGEE. CDR3 size: 16 residues. V lost 2 bases, J lost 5 bases, and 3 bases stayed unmatched. The CDR3 reads CASSVGLAGGEDTQYF. Written as DNA, the CDR3 is TGTGCCAGCAGCGTCGGACTAGCGGGGGGGGAAGATACGCAGTATTTT. Full variable domain (remainder filled in from reference TRBV9 and TRBJ2-3): DSGVTQTPKHLITATGQRVTLRCSPRSGDLSVYWYQQSLDQGLQFLIQYYNGEERAKGNILERFSAQQFPDLHSELNLSSLELGDSALYFCASSVGLAGGEDTQYFGPGTRLTVL.

The chain recombines TRBV5-4 with TRBJ1-2; D call uncertain. CDR1 SGHNT and CDR2 YYREEE come from the germline V gene (reference sequence). Trimming took 3 bases from V and 5 from J, leaving 11 bases between them. The CDR3 has 13 amino acids. DNA for the CDR3: TGTGCCAGCAGCTCGGCGGGGAATTATGGCTACACCTTC. Amino acids: CASSSAGNYGYTF. Drawing the rest from reference TRBV5-4 and TRBJ1-2, the complete variable domain is ETGVTQSPTHLIKTRGQQVTLRCSSQSGHNTVSWYQQALGQGPQFIFQYYREEENGRGNFPPRFSGLQFPNYSSELNVNALELDDSALYLCASSSAGNYGYTFGSGTRLTVV.

The chain employs TRBV4-1 and TRBJ2-1; D may be TRBD1 (6 bases). The V end was cut by 0 bases, the J end by 10 bases, with 16 bases between. Germline V CDR1 and CDR2: MGHRA, YSYEKL. The length of the CDR3 is 15 residues. CDR3 sequence reads: CASSQEVTGRVEQFF. Written as DNA, the CDR3 is TGCGCCAGCAGCCAAGAGGTCACAGGGAGAGTAGAGCAGTTCTTC.

V and J are TRBV28 and TRBJ2-7; D possibly corresponds to TRBD1 (6 bases). Trimming shortened V by 2 bases and J by 3 bases, and 17 bases separated the two germline ends. The CDR3 totals 16 residues. In germline, CDR1 is MDHEN, CDR2 SYDVKM. As DNA, the CDR3 is TGTGCCAGCAGTTTACCCAGGGGCCCTAACATCTACGAGCAGTACTTC. It yields the protein CASSLPRGPNIYEQYF.

The CDR3 reads CASSLGSRGYGYTF. Here the CDR3 DNA reads TGTGCCAGCAGCTTAGGAAGTAGGGGCTATGGCTACACCTTC. This chain links TRBV7-2 with TRBJ1-2; tentatively, D is TRBD1 (5 bases). Trimming pared 1 base from V and 4 bases from J, leaving 10 bases between. The CDR3 length is 14 residues. Germline V gene lookup returns CDR1 SGHTA and CDR2 FQGNSA.

The chain is built from TRBV5-6 and TRBJ1-1; 9 nucleotides agree with TRBD1. Per germline, CDR1 SGHDT and CDR2 YYEEEE. The trim removed 1 base at V and 4 bases at J, leaving 2 bases unmatched. CDR3 length equals 14 residues. CDR3 DNA: TGTGCCAGCAGCTTGACAGGGGGCGTCACTGAAGCTTTCTTT. It yields the protein CASSLTGGVTEAFF. Full variable domain (outside the CDR3, taken from reference TRBV5-6 and TRBJ1-1): DAGVTQSPTHLIKTRGQQVTLRCSPKSGHDTVSWYQQALGQGPQFIFQYYEEEERQRGNFPDRFSGHQFPNYSSELNVNALLLGDSALYLCASSLTGGVTEAFFGQGTRLTVV.

The chain carries TRBV7-9 and TRBJ1-2; D perhaps matches TRBD1 (5 bases). Per the germline V gene, CDR1 is SEHNR and CDR2 is FQNEAQ (reference sequence). This CDR3 is 16 amino acids long. V was clipped by 0 bases and J by 2 bases, with 13 bases between them. CDR3 DNA: TGTGCCAGCAGCTTAGCATCGTGGGGCAAGAACTATGGCTACACCTTC. This gives the protein CASSLASWGKNYGYTF. The full variable domain, rest sourced from reference TRBV7-9 and TRBJ1-2, is DTGVSQNPRHKITKRGQNVTFRCDPISEHNRLYWYRQTLGQGPEFLTYFQNEAQLEKSRLLSDRFSAERPKGSFSTLEIQRTEQGDSAMYLCASSLASWGKNYGYTFGSGTRLTVV.

The chain joins TRBV6-5 to TRBJ1-5; a possible D gene is TRBD1 (5 bases). The CDR3 extends over 15 amino acids. Trimming cost V 0 bases and J 2 bases, with 8 bases left between them. CDR1 and CDR2 (germline): MNHEY, SVGAGI. CDR3 loop: CASSYSGRGNQPQHF. The CDR3 DNA reads as TGTGCCAGCAGTTACTCGGGCAGGGGCAATCAGCCCCAGCATTTT.

This clone was recorded only once. The V and J genes are TRBV9 and TRBJ2-2, with 8 bases identical to TRBD1. Germline lookup yields CDR1 SGDLS and CDR2 YYNGEE. The V and J ends lost 2 bases and 6 bases, in that order; junction bases with no gene match: 9. The CDR3 sequence is 16 residues long. CDR3 in DNA: TGTGCCAGCAGCGTCGGGGGCAGGGGGCGGGCCGGGGAGCTGTTTTTT. It encodes CASSVGGRGRAGELFF.

J is TRBJ2-4 and V is TRBV27; tentative D call: TRBD1 (6 bases). Germline lookup yields CDR1 MNHEY and CDR2 SMNVEV (reference sequence). The CDR3 totals 16 residues. Trimming shortened V by 0 bases and J by 1 base, and 10 bases separated the two germline ends. The CDR3 reads CASSLSGASAKNIQYF. DNA for the CDR3: TGTGCCAGCAGTTTATCGGGGGCATCGGCCAAAAACATTCAGTACTTC.

The CDR3 loop is CASSLQAGLYNEQFF. Written as DNA, the CDR3 is TGTGCCAGCAGCTTACAAGCGGGGCTCTACAATGAGCAGTTCTTC. This rearrangement joins TRBV7-9 to TRBJ2-1; TRBD2 aligns across 7 bases. Germline V gene lookup returns CDR1 SEHNR and CDR2 FQNEAQ (reference sequence). J was trimmed by 3 bases and V by 2 bases; bases with no gene match: 4. The CDR3 covers 15 residues.

The sample holds a few counts of this clone. The V call is TRBV6-5, the J call TRBJ2-1, with 10 nucleotides matching TRBD1. The CDR3 consists of 14 residues. Germline CDR1 and CDR2: MNHEY and SVGAGI. V lost 10 bases to trimming and J lost 9 bases; unmatched junction nucleotides: 12. CDR3 sequence (DNA): TGTGCCACCACGAGGGACAGGGGTTTAGGTGAGCAGTTCTTC. Translation gives CATTRDRGLGEQFF.

The chain has TRBV11-2 and TRBJ2-4; 7 bases are a match to TRBD2. CDR1 is SGHAT and CDR2 is FQNNGV in the germline V gene. This CDR3 is built from 15 residues. Losses at the gene ends were 5 bases for V and 7 bases for J; bases not matched to a gene: 11. The CDR3 DNA reads TGTGCCAGCAGCCAAGGGGAGGGCCCCCGGAACATTCAGTACTTC. It specifies CASSQGEGPRNIQYF.

Here the CDR3 DNA reads TGTGCCAGCAGTGCGAGGCCCCTCAGGGTGGGCTCCTATAATTCACCCCTCCACTTT. Translating gives CASSARPLRVGSYNSPLHF. The chain couples TRBV6-1 to TRBJ1-6; the D gene is possibly TRBD1 (5 bases). The CDR3 totals 19 residues. Trimming took off 4 bases at V and 0 bases at J, with 19 bases between the two ends. In germline, CDR1 is MNHNS, CDR2 SASEGT.

Only one count was recorded for this clone. The chain uses TRBV7-9 and TRBJ1-3; D gene ambiguous. Trimming took 1 base from V and 1 from J, leaving 11 bases between them. Germline-derived CDR1 and CDR2 are SEHNR and FQNEAQ (reference sequence). This CDR3 region has 16 residues. DNA for the CDR3: TGTGCCAGCAGCTTAGATCTTCCGGTTTCTGGAAACACCATATATTTT. It yields the protein CASSLDLPVSGNTIYF.

The genes are TRBV7-2 and TRBJ2-1, with TRBD2 matching over 7 bases. The V gene's germline CDR1 is SGHTA and CDR2 FQGNSA. The V segment lost 1 base and the J segment 4 bases; nucleotides outside the gene matches: 4. The CDR3 has 15 residues. In DNA form, the CDR3 reads TGTGCCAGCAGCTTAGGGACTAGGAGATACAATGAGCAGTTCTTC. This encodes CASSLGTRRYNEQFF.